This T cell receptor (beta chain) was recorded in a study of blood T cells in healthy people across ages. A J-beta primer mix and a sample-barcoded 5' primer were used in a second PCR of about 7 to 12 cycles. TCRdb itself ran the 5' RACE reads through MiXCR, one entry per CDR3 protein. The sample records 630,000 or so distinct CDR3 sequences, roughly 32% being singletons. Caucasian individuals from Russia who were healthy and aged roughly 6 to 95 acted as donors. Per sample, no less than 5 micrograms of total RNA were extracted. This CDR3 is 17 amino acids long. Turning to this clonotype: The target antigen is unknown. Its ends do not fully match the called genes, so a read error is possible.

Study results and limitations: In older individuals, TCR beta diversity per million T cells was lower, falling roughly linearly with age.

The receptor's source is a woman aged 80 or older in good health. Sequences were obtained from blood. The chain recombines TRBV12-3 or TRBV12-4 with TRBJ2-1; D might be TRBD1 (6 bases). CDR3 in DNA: TGTGCCAGCAGCCGGGGCCAAGACAGGCGCTTATACAATGAGCAGCACTTC. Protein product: CASSRGQDRRLYNEQHF.